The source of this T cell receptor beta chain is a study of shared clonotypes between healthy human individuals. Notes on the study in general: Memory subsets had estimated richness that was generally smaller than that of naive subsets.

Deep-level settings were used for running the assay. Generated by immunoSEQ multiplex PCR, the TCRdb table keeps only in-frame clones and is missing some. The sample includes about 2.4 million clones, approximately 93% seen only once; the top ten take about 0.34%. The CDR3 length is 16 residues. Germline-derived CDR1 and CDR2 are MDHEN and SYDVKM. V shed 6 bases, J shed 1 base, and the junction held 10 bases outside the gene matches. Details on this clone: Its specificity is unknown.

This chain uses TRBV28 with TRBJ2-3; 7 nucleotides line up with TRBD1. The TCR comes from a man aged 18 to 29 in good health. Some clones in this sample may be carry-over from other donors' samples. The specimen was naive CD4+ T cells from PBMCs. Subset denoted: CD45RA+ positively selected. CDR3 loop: CASSSTGNLRTDTQYF. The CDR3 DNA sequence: TGTGCCAGCAGCTCGACAGGGAACCTTCGCACAGATACGCAGTATTTT.